These 32 T cell receptor beta chains came from one sample sequenced in a study of blood T cell repertoires in COVID-19. The method was immunoSEQ multiplex PCR; TCRdb's version includes in-frame clones alone and lacks a portion of them. The top ten clones hold around a tenth of a sample with 200,000 to 250,000 clones, 87% of them seen once. Material for sequencing was PBMCs or T cells enriched from blood (not recorded which). The source of these receptors is a young man with acute COVID-19.

This clone was observed a handful of times. The V gene is TRBV19, the J gene TRBJ2-2, with D hard to call. The CDR3 is made up of 14 amino acids. Trimming left V 6 bases short and J 1 base short, with 9 bases between. Germline assignment: CDR1 LNHDA and CDR2 SQIVND (reference sequence). CDR3 sequence reads: CASRDRGNTGELFF. CDR3 DNA sequence: TGTGCCAGTAGGGATAGAGGGAACACCGGGGAGCTGTTTTTT.

The genes are TRBV28 and TRBJ1-4; maybe TRBD1 (6 bases). CDR3 size: 16 residues. Germline V gene sequence: CDR1 MDHEN, CDR2 SYDVKM. The V and J ends lost 4 bases and 8 bases respectively, with 20 bases between them. CDR3 sequence (DNA): TGTGCCAGCAGTTCCACCATCCGCCTAGGACAGGAAAAACTGTTTTTT. This gives the protein CASSSTIRLGQEKLFF.

The chain is built from TRBV10-3 and TRBJ2-3; D is undetermined. Germline V CDR1 and CDR2: ENHRY, SYGVKD. The CDR3 length is 16 residues. V lost 3 bases to trimming and J lost 0 bases, with 13 bases between them. The CDR3 here is CAISDPSPGSTDTQYF. The CDR3 DNA follows: TGTGCCATCAGTGACCCGTCCCCCGGGAGCACAGATACGCAGTATTTT.

V usage is TRBV2 and J usage is TRBJ1-1; TRBD1 aligns across 7 bases. V dropped 8 bases and J dropped 0; count of bases not matched to a gene: 9. CDR1 and CDR2 (germline): SNHLY, FYNNEI. CDR3 size: 15 residues. The CDR3 region is CASGRDRVMNTEAFF. CDR3 DNA sequence: TGTGCCAGCGGCCGGGACAGAGTCATGAACACTGAAGCTTTCTTT.

This chain uses TRBV6-1 with TRBJ2-5, with a possible D match to TRBD2 (5 bases). The CDR3 totals 15 residues. Trimming removed 1 base at V and 5 bases at J, with 14 bases between. Per the germline V gene, CDR1 is MNHNS and CDR2 is SASEGT. As DNA, the CDR3 is TGTGCCAGCAGTGAAGTGAGTGGGAGTGGGGAGACCCAGTACTTC. Translated, it gives CASSEVSGSGETQYF.

This chain connects TRBV28 to TRBJ1-2; D might be TRBD1 (5 bases). CDR1 and CDR2 from the germline V gene are MDHEN and SYDVKM. The CDR3 runs 14 residues. V was pared by 3 bases and J by 4 bases, with 12 bases between. The CDR3 region has the DNA TGTGCCAGCAGTTTTGCGGGGCGGGCCTATGGCTACACCTTC. Translation: CASSFAGRAYGYTF.

The J gene is TRBJ2-1, the V gene TRBV9; the match to TRBD2 covers 11 bases. The CDR3 contains 18 residues. The trim removed 2 bases at V and 4 bases at J, leaving 11 bases unmatched. Germline-derived CDR1 and CDR2 are SGDLS and YYNGEE. CDR3 amino acids: CASSVRPGLADPYNEQFF. The CDR3 DNA reads as TGTGCCAGCAGCGTTAGACCGGGACTAGCGGACCCATACAATGAGCAGTTCTTC.

CDR3 amino acids: CAWRQMNTEAFF. In nucleotides, the CDR3 is TGTGCCTGGAGGCAGATGAACACTGAAGCTTTCTTT. The chain combines TRBV30 with TRBJ1-1, with D hard to call. This CDR3 has 12 amino acids. With 3 bases removed from V and 0 bases from J, the gap between germline ends came to 5 bases. Germline assignment: CDR1 GTSNPN and CDR2 SVGIG (reference sequence). The whole variable domain, filled in from reference TRBV30 and TRBJ1-1, reads SQTIHQWPATLVQPVGSPLSLECTVEGTSNPNLYWYRQAAGRGLQLLFYSVGIGQISSEVPQNLSASRPQDRQFILSSKKLLLSDSGFYLCAWRQMNTEAFFGQGTRLTVV.

The J gene is TRBJ2-7, the V gene TRBV9; D is perhaps TRBD2 (5 bases). The V end lost 4 bases, the J end lost 3 bases, and 11 bases lay between the germline ends. Germline lookup yields CDR1 SGDLS and CDR2 YYNGEE. The CDR3 length is 13 residues. The CDR3 bases are TGTGCCAGCAGCCTGCTGGGAGACTACGAGCAGTACTTC. Translating it yields CASSLLGDYEQYF. Filled out from reference TRBV9 and TRBJ2-7, the complete variable domain reads DSGVTQTPKHLITATGQRVTLRCSPRSGDLSVYWYQQSLDQGLQFLIQYYNGEERAKGNILERFSAQQFPDLHSELNLSSLELGDSALYFCASSLLGDYEQYFGPGTRLTVT.

V and J are TRBV5-8 and TRBJ2-1; the D gene is possibly TRBD2 (6 bases). The CDR3 is made up of 17 amino acids. Per the germline V gene, CDR1 is SGHTS and CDR2 is YDEGEE. Trimming pared 2 bases from V and 7 bases from J, leaving 22 bases between. CDR3 DNA: TGTGCCAGCAGCTTAAACCCCGGGAGCTGGATGGGGAATGAGCAGTTCTTC. Its protein product is CASSLNPGSWMGNEQFF.

The chain recombines TRBV7-2 with TRBJ2-3; perhaps TRBD2 as D (5 bases). Per the germline V gene, CDR1 is SGHTA and CDR2 is FQGNSA. The CDR3 totals 13 residues. Trimming took 5 bases from V and 0 from J, leaving 6 bases between them. CDR3 nucleotide sequence: TGTGCCAGCAGCCGGACTAGCACAGATACGCAGTATTTT. It specifies CASSRTSTDTQYF.

The chain is built from TRBV29-1 and TRBJ2-5; 7 bases are a match to TRBD1. Germline values: CDR1 SQVTM, CDR2 ANQGSEA. With V trimmed by 4 bases and J by 3 bases, 2 bases remained unmatched. CDR3 size: 12 residues. The CDR3 reads CSVAGGEETQYF. CDR3 nucleotide sequence: TGCAGCGTTGCAGGGGGAGAAGAGACCCAGTACTTC.

V gene TRBV19 combines with J gene TRBJ1-1; D call uncertain. Germline CDR1 is LNHDA and CDR2 is SQIVND (reference sequence). With 3 bases removed from V and 1 base from J, the gap between germline ends came to 6 bases. This CDR3 is built from 13 residues. For the CDR3, the DNA is TGTGCCAGTAGTATTAGTCGGAACACTGAAGCTTTCTTT. It translates to CASSISRNTEAFF.

The table lists this clone with a count of one. This chain joins TRBV29-1 and TRBJ2-2; D remains unclear. In germline, CDR1 is SQVTM, CDR2 ANQGSEA. V shed 6 bases and J shed 4 bases, with 12 bases lying between them. This CDR3 is 13 amino acids long. CDR3 residues: CSVRLATTGELFF. As DNA, the CDR3 is TGCAGCGTGCGCTTAGCTACCACCGGGGAGCTGTTTTTT.

The rearrangement links TRBV4-1 to TRBJ2-7, with TRBD1 identical over 7 bases. Germline assignment: CDR1 MGHRA and CDR2 YSYEKL. The CDR3 spans 15 residues. Unmatched junction bases numbered 9, after V lost 3 bases and J lost 4 bases. The CDR3 DNA is TGCGCCAGCAGCCAGGGGGCTCCCAGGGGGTACGAGCAGTACTTC. As protein: CASSQGAPRGYEQYF.

The rearrangement links TRBV4-3 to TRBJ2-3, with 9 positions matching TRBD2. The CDR3 length is 17 residues. V trimming: 4 bases; J trimming: 2 bases; junction bases outside the gene matches: 10. From germline, CDR1 is LGHNA and CDR2 YSLEER. This CDR3 is CASSPQSSGRTTDTQYF. The CDR3 DNA is TGCGCCAGCAGCCCCCAAAGTAGCGGGAGAACCACAGATACGCAGTATTTT.

This rearrangement joins TRBV7-9 to TRBJ2-5; D ambiguous. Trimming cost V 2 bases and J 9 bases, with 10 bases left between them. The germline V gene encodes CDR1 SEHNR and CDR2 FQNEAQ (reference sequence). The CDR3 covers 12 residues. In nucleotides, the CDR3 is TGTGCCAGCAGCTTAACTATTGGTCCCCAGTACTTC. Translated: CASSLTIGPQYF.

The chain joins TRBV5-4 to TRBJ2-5; 12 positions match TRBD2. The CDR3 runs 17 residues. V shed 2 bases, J shed 1 base, and the junction held 6 bases outside the gene matches. Germline V gives CDR1 SGHNT, CDR2 YYREEE (reference sequence). DNA for the CDR3: TGTGCCAGCAGCTTAGGAACTAGCGGGAGGCCCCAAGAGACCCAGTACTTC. Its translation is CASSLGTSGRPQETQYF.

This clone was recorded a few times. The V and J genes are TRBV10-2 and TRBJ1-5; TRBD1 is a possible D gene (5 bases). This CDR3 is built from 15 residues. V was clipped by 5 bases and J by 1 base, with 12 bases between them. Germline CDR1 is WSHSY and CDR2 is SAAADI. CDR3 sequence: CASSSQGGSNQPQHF. The CDR3 DNA reads TGCGCCAGCAGTTCCCAGGGTGGGAGCAATCAGCCCCAGCATTTT.

The gene calls are TRBV5-4 and TRBJ2-1; 12 nucleotides line up with TRBD1. This CDR3 comprises 19 residues. J lost 4 bases, V lost 4 bases, and 15 bases had no gene match. Per the germline V gene, CDR1 is SGHNT and CDR2 is YYREEE (reference sequence). The CDR3 spells CASSGPGQGAIGIYNEQFF. CDR3 DNA: TGTGCCAGCAGCGGGCCGGGACAGGGGGCGATCGGGATATACAATGAGCAGTTCTTC.

The CDR3, as DNA: TGCGCCAGCGGGACTAGCGGAGGGCCCTACGAGCAGTACTTC. It is translated as CASGTSGGPYEQYF. This rearrangement joins TRBV5-1 to TRBJ2-7; 11 bases are shared with TRBD2. CDR1 and CDR2 from the germline V gene are SGHRS and YFSETQ. J gave up 2 bases and V 7 bases, and 5 bases lay outside the gene matches. There are 14 residues in the CDR3. Full variable domain (rest looked up from reference TRBV5-1 and TRBJ2-7): KAGVTQTPRYLIKTRGQQVTLSCSPISGHRSVSWYQQTPGQGLQFLFEYFSETQRNKGNFPGRFSGRQFSNSRSEMNVSTLELGDSALYLCASGTSGGPYEQYFGPGTRLTVT.

Only one count was recorded for this clone. The V call is TRBV7-6, the J call TRBJ2-1; 10 bases line up with TRBD2. The J segment lost 4 bases and the V segment lost 10 bases, leaving 10 bases of the junction unmatched. This CDR3 has 15 amino acids. Germline CDR1 SGHVS, CDR2 FNYEAQ. The CDR3 protein is CATSTPSGGYNEQFF. CDR3 DNA: TGTGCCACAAGTACACCTAGCGGGGGTTACAATGAGCAGTTCTTC.

This chain links TRBV7-9 with TRBJ1-1, with D tentatively TRBD1 (5 bases). V shed 3 bases and J shed 0 bases, with 8 bases lying between them. Germline V gene sequence: CDR1 SEHNR, CDR2 FQNEAQ (reference sequence). CDR3 length equals 14 residues. The CDR3 loop is CASSFTGVNTEAFF. DNA for the CDR3: TGTGCCAGCAGCTTTACAGGAGTGAACACTGAAGCTTTCTTT.

This clone was found once. The J gene is TRBJ1-5, the V gene TRBV27; D possibly corresponds to TRBD1 (6 bases). There are 15 residues in the CDR3. From germline, CDR1 is MNHEY and CDR2 SMNVEV (reference sequence). V was clipped by 1 base and J by 2 bases, with 9 bases between them. CDR3 amino acids: CASSLLQGGNQPQHF. The CDR3 DNA reads TGTGCCAGCAGTTTATTACAGGGCGGCAATCAGCCCCAGCATTTT.

The chain combines TRBV19 with TRBJ1-2, with 7 bases aligning to TRBD1. The CDR3 totals 13 residues. Germline CDR1 LNHDA, CDR2 SQIVND (reference sequence). Trimming took 3 bases from V and 8 from J; bases not matched to a gene: 6. CDR3 loop: CASSIDTGVGYTF. In DNA form, the CDR3 reads TGTGCCAGTAGTATCGATACAGGGGTCGGCTACACCTTC.

The chain is built from TRBV28 and TRBJ1-2; no firm D call. The CDR3 covers 15 residues. V gave up 7 bases and J gave up 6 bases, with 21 bases separating them. Germline CDR1 MDHEN, CDR2 SYDVKM. CDR3 coding DNA: TGTGCCAGCAAGGTGCGCGGCTCCCCGGGGAATGGCTACACCTTC. The encoded protein is CASKVRGSPGNGYTF.

This chain connects TRBV6-5 to TRBJ1-2; 8 bases fit TRBD1. The trim removed 0 bases at V and 3 bases at J, leaving 0 bases unmatched. The CDR3 consists of 14 residues. Per the germline V gene, CDR1 is MNHEY and CDR2 is SVGAGI. CDR3 sequence (DNA): TGTGCCAGCAGTTACTCACAGGGGGACTATGGCTACACCTTC. Its translation: CASSYSQGDYGYTF.

The gene calls are TRBV10-3 and TRBJ2-1; 7 bases line up with TRBD2. The CDR3 loop spans 14 amino acids. The V and J ends lost 2 bases and 7 bases, in that order; junction bases with no gene match: 5. In germline, CDR1 is ENHRY, CDR2 SYGVKD. As DNA, the CDR3 is TGTGCCATCAGTGAGCGGGGGGAAAGTAATGAGCAGTTCTTC. This encodes CAISERGESNEQFF.

The chain combines TRBV29-1 with TRBJ2-7; TRBD2 aligns across 7 bases. Per the germline V gene, CDR1 is SQVTM and CDR2 is ANQGSEA. The CDR3 contains 14 residues. V lost 7 bases, J lost 4 bases, and 13 bases stayed unmatched. The DNA for the CDR3 is TGCAGCGCCTGGGAGGGCGGGAGTGGGTACGAGCAGTACTTC. Its protein is CSAWEGGSGYEQYF.

This clone has only a few counts. This chain uses TRBV24-1 with TRBJ2-1, with D perhaps matching TRBD1 (6 bases). Trimming removed 5 bases at V and 1 base at J, with 17 bases between. Looked up from germline, CDR1 is KGHDR and CDR2 is SFDVKD. The CDR3 has 17 amino acids. CDR3 bases: TGTGCCACCAGTGTAAAACAGGGCTTAGGGTCCTACAATGAGCAGTTCTTC. It is translated as CATSVKQGLGSYNEQFF.

The V and J genes are TRBV19 and TRBJ1-1; 8 bases map to TRBD1. CDR3 size: 13 residues. CDR1 and CDR2 from the germline V gene are LNHDA and SQIVND (reference sequence). Germline trimming cut 5 bases from V and 7 bases from J; bases unmatched to any gene: 6. The CDR3 bases are TGTGCCAGTAGTTTCCCAGGGGGCAATGAAGCTTTCTTT. It is translated as CASSFPGGNEAFF.

V is TRBV27 and J is TRBJ1-1, with D perhaps TRBD1 (6 bases). The CDR3 has 15 amino acids. V was clipped by 0 bases and J by 0 bases, with 8 bases between them. Germline V CDR1 and CDR2: MNHEY, SMNVEV (reference sequence). The CDR3 protein is CASSLSGTMNTEAFF. The CDR3 DNA reads TGTGCCAGCAGTTTATCGGGGACAATGAACACTGAAGCTTTCTTT.